This T cell receptor (beta chain) was observed in a study of T cell repertoires in cytomegalovirus infection (dated by TCRdb to between 2018 and 2021). About the investigation overall: Donor HLA type was relevant to the analysis, as public TCR beta signatures indicated carriage of CMV infection together with the matching HLA type.

V lost 8 bases and J lost 2 bases; the stretch between them is 11 bases long. Spanning cysteine to phenylalanine, the CDR3 consists of 13 amino acids. Only the CDR3 DNA stays, 39 bases, in frame from base 1. According to the germline V gene (reference sequence), CDR1 reads SEHNR and CDR2 reads FQNEAQ. Points the paper makes about the study in general: In both this cohort and an independent roughly 350-donor cohort, the cumulative frequency of public TCR beta family members distinguished carriers of CMV infection plus the relevant HLA type. The ex vivo response was dominated by HLA-C-restricted CMV-specific TCR beta clonotypes, which also provided the single most frequent clonotype in two of eight donors.

Instrument on record: Illumina HiSeq 1500. TCRdb passed the public sequencing reads through fastp at Q25 and MiXCR, retaining productive beta sequences. Each entry is one CDR3 protein sequence, shown with its most common DNA and genes. Present in this sample are some 320,000 distinct CDR3 sequences, 9.5% of which were seen just once. The ten most abundant clones make up over 3.5% of the sample. With respect to this clonotype: Its cognate antigen has yet to be identified. No much larger clonotype is one base removed from it; base qualities were not supplied.

The sequencing input was PBMCs. The TCR was taken from a human donor in good health (CMV status not recorded). Some clones in this sample may be carry-over from other donors' samples. This receptor chain uses TRBV7-9 and TRBJ2-3; a tentative D match to TRBD1 spans 6 bases. CDR3 sequence: CASAAGATDTQYF. The sequenced DNA: TGTGCCAGCGCGGCAGGGGCCACAGATACGCAGTATTTT.